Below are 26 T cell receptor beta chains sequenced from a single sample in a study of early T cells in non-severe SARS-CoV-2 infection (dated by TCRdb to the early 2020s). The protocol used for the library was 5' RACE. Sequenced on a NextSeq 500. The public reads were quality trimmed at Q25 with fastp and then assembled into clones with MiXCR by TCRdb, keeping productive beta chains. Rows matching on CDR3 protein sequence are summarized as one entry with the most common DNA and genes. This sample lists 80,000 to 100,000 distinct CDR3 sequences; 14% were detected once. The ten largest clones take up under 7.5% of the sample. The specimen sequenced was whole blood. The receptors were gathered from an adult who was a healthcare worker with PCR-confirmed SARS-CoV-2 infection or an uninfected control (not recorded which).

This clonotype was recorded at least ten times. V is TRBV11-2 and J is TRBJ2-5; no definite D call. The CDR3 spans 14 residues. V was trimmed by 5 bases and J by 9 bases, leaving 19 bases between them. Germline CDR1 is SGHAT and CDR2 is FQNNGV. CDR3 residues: CASSPAPGLRAQYF. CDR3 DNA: TGTGCCAGCAGCCCCGCCCCGGGCCTCCGAGCCCAGTACTTC.

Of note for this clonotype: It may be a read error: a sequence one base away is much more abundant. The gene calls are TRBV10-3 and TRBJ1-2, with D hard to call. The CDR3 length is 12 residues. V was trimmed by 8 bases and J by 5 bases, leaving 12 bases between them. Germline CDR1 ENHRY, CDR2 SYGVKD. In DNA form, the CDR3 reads TGTGCCATCGGTGGACCACGTTATGGCTACACCTTC. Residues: CAIGGPRYGYTF.

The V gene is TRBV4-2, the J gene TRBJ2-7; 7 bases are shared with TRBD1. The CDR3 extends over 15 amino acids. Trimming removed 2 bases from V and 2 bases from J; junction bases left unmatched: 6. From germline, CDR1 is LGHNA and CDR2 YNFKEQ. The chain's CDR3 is CASSQRQGDTYEQYF. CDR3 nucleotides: TGTGCCAGCAGCCAACGACAGGGTGATACCTACGAGCAGTACTTC.

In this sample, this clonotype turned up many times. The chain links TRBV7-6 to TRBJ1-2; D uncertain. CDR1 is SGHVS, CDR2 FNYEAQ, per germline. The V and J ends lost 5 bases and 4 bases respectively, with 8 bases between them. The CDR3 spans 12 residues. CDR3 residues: CASSPSGYGYTF. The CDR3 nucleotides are TGTGCCAGCAGCCCTTCAGGCTATGGCTACACCTTC.

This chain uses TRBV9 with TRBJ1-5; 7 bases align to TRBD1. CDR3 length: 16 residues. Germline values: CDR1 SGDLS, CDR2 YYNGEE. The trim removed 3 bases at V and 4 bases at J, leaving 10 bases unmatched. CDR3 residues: CASSAGTEGRNQPQHF. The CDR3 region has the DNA TGTGCCAGCAGCGCCGGGACAGAAGGACGGAATCAGCCCCAGCATTTT. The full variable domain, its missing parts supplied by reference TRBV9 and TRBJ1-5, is DSGVTQTPKHLITATGQRVTLRCSPRSGDLSVYWYQQSLDQGLQFLIQYYNGEERAKGNILERFSAQQFPDLHSELNLSSLELGDSALYFCASSAGTEGRNQPQHFGDGTRLSIL.

CDR3 amino acids: CSVEAPGGNTEAFF. The CDR3, as DNA: TGCAGCGTTGAAGCGCCAGGGGGGAACACTGAAGCTTTCTTT. The chain couples TRBV29-1 to TRBJ1-1, with 7 bases matching TRBD1. V was clipped by 1 base and J by 1 base; unmatched bases: 3. This CDR3 has 14 amino acids. CDR1 is SQVTM and CDR2 is ANQGSEA in the germline V gene.

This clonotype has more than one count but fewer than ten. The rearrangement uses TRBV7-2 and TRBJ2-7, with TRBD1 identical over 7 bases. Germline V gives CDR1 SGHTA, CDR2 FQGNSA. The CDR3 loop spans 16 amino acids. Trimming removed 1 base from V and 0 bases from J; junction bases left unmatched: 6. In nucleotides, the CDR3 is TGTGCCAGCAGCTTAGGTGGACAGGCGTTCTCCTACGAGCAGTACTTC. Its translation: CASSLGGQAFSYEQYF.

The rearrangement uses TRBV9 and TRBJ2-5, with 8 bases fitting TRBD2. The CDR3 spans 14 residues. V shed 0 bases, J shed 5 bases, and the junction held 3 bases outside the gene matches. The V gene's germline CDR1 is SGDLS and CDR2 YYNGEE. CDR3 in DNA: TGTGCCAGCAGCGTAGATCAGCGGGAGGAGACCCAGTACTTC. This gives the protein CASSVDQREETQYF.

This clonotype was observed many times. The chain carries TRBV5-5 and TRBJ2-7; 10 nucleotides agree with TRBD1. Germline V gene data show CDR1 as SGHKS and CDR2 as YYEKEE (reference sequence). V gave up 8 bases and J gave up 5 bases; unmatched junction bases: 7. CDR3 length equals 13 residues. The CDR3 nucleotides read TGTGCCAGTAACGGACAGGGGGTTGACGAGCAGTACTTC. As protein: CASNGQGVDEQYF.

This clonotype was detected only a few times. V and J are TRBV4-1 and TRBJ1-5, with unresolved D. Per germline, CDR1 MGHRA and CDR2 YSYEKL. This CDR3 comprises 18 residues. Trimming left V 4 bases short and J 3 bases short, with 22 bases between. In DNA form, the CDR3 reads TGCGCCAGCAGCCCCATGGACGGCCGCCAGAGGATCAATCAGCCCCAGCATTTT. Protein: CASSPMDGRQRINQPQHF.

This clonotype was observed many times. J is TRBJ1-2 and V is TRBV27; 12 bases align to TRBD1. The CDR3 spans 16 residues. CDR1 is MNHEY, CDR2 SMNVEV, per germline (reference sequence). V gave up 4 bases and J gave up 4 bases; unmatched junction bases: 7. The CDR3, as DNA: TGTGCCAGCAGTTCCGGGACAGGGGGCGCCAGCTATGGCTACACCTTC. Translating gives CASSSGTGGASYGYTF.

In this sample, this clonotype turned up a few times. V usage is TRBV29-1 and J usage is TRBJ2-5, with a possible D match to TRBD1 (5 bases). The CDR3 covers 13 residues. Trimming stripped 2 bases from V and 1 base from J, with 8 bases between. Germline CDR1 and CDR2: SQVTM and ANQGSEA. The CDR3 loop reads CSVERGSQETQYF. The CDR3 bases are TGCAGCGTTGAAAGGGGCAGCCAAGAGACCCAGTACTTC. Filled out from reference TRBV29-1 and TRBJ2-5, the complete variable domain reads SAVISQKPSRDICQRGTSLTIQCQVDSQVTMMFWYRQQPGQSLTLIATANQGSEATYESGFVIDKFPISRPNLTFSTLTVSNMSPEDSSIYLCSVERGSQETQYFGPGTRLLVL.

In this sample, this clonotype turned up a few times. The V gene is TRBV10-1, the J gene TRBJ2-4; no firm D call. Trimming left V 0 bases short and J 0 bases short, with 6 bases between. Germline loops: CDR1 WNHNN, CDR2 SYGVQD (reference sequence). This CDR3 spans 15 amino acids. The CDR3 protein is CASSESGQAKNIQYF. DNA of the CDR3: TGCGCCAGCAGTGAGTCCGGTCAAGCCAAAAACATTCAGTACTTC.

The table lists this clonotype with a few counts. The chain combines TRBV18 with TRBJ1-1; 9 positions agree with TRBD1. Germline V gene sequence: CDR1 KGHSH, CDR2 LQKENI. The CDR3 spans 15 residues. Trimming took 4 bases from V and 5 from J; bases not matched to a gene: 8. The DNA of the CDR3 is TGTGCCAGCTCACTACAGGGACAGGGAGTAACTGAAGCTTTCTTT. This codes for CASSLQGQGVTEAFF.

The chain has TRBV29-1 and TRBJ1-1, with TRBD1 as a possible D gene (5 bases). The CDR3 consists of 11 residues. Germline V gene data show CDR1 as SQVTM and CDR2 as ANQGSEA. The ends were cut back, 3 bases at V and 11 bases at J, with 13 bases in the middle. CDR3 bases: TGCAGCGTTGAGGGGCTGACCTGGGCTTTCTTT. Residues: CSVEGLTWAFF.

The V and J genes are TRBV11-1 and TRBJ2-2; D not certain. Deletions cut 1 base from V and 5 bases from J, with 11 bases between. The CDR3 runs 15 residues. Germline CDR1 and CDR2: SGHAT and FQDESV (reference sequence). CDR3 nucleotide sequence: TGTGCCAGCAGCTTAGTTCCAGGTGGGACCGGGGAGCTGTTTTTT. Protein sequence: CASSLVPGGTGELFF.

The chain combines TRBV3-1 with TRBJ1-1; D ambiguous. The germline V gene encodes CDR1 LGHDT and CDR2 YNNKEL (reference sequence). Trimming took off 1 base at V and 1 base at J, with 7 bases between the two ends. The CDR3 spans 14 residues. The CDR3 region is CASSQAITNTEAFF. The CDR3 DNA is TGTGCCAGCAGCCAAGCTATAACGAACACTGAAGCTTTCTTT.

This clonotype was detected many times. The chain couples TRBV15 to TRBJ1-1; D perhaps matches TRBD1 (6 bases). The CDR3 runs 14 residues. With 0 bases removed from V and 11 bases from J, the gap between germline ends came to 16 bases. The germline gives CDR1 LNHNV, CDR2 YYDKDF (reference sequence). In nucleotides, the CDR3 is TGTGCCACCAGCAGAGAAGGGACATCCGAGGGCGCTTTCTTT. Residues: CATSREGTSEGAFF.

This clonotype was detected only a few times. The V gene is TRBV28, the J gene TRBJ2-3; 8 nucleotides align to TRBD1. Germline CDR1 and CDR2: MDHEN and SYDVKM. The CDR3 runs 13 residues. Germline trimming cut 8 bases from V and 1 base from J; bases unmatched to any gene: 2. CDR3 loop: CASEDRGTDTQYF. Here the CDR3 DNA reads TGTGCCAGCGAGGACAGGGGCACAGATACGCAGTATTTT.

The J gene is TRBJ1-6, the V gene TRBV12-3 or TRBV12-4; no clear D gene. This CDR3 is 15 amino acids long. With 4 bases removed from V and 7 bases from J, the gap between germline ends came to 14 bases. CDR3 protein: CASSYRTILNSPLHF. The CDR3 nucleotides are TGTGCCAGCAGTTATAGGACGATTCTAAATTCACCCCTCCACTTT.

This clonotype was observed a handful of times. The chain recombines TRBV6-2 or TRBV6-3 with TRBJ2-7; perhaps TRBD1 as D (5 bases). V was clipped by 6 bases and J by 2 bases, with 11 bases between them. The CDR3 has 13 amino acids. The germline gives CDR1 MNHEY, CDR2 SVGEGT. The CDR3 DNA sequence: TGTGCCAGCAGCGACAGTGGCGCCTACGAGCAGTACTTC. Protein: CASSDSGAYEQYF.

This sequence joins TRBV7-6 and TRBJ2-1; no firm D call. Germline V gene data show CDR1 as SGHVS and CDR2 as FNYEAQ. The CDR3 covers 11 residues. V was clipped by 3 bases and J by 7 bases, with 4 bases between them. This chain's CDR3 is CASSLFNEQFF. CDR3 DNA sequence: TGTGCCAGCAGCTTGTTTAATGAGCAGTTCTTC.

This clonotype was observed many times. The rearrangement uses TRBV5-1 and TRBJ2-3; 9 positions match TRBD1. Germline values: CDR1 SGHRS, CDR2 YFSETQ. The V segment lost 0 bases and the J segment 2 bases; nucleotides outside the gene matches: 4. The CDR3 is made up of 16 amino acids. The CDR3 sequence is CASSLGTGEVTDTQYF. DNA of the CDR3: TGCGCCAGCAGCTTGGGGACAGGGGAAGTCACAGATACGCAGTATTTT.

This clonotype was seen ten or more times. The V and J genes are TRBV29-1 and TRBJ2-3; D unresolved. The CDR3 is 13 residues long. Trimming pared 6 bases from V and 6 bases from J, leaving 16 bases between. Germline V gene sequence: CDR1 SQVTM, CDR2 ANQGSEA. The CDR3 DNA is TGCAGCGTAACGGGCGGCCTCGGCGATACGCAGTATTTT. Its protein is CSVTGGLGDTQYF.

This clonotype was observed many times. Here the CDR3 reads CASSIGSPSVYGYTF. CDR3 coding DNA: TGTGCCAGTAGTATTGGATCACCGTCGGTCTATGGCTACACCTTC. This rearrangement joins TRBV19 to TRBJ1-2; no clear D gene. The germline V gene has CDR1 LNHDA and CDR2 SQIVND (reference sequence). This CDR3 region has 15 residues. V lost 3 bases and J lost 4, with 15 bases in between.

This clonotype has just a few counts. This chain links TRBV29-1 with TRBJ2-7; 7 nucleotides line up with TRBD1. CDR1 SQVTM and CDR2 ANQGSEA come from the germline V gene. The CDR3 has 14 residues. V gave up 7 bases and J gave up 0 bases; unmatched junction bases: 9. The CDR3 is CSGAATGSSYEQYF. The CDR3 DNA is TGCAGCGGGGCCGCGACAGGGAGCTCCTACGAGCAGTACTTC.